The 27 T cell receptor beta chains reported below all come from one sample, sequenced in a study of patients and donors after allogeneic stem cell transplantation. TCRdb recomputed calls from the RT-PCR reads with MiXCR, one row per CDR3 protein. The sample records roughly 960,000 distinct CDR3 sequences, roughly 18% being singletons. What was sequenced was blood, either unsorted or a sorted T cell fraction (not recorded which). These receptors all come from a human donor who was either an allogeneic HSCT recipient or a stem cell or donor lymphocyte infusion donor (not recorded which). It is not recorded whose cells these are; they may come from a transplant donor.

This sequence joins TRBV7-2 and TRBJ1-2; D unclear. CDR1 and CDR2 (germline): SGHTA, FQGNSA. The germline V and J ends were trimmed by 2 bases and 6 bases, with 7 bases remaining between them. The CDR3 has 12 residues. This chain's CDR3 is CASSLTSHGYTF. CDR3 DNA: TGTGCCAGCAGCTTAACTTCCCATGGCTACACCTTC.

This clonotype appeared a few times. The rearrangement links TRBV20-1 to TRBJ1-4; D not resolved. The CDR3 runs 14 residues. V was trimmed by 4 bases and J by 7 bases, leaving 16 bases between them. In germline, CDR1 is DFQATT, CDR2 SNEGSKA (reference sequence). For the CDR3, the DNA is TGCAGTGCTAAATTTAGGCAGGTGCCTGAAAAACTGTTTTTT. Its translation: CSAKFRQVPEKLFF.

This clonotype was recorded at least ten times. V usage is TRBV20-1 and J usage is TRBJ2-1, with D possibly being TRBD2 (6 bases). Germline assignment: CDR1 DFQATT and CDR2 SNEGSKA (reference sequence). Trimming removed 3 bases at V and 2 bases at J, with 11 bases between. This CDR3 region has 14 residues. The CDR3 is CSARGGGAYNEQFF. CDR3 in DNA: TGCAGTGCTAGGGGCGGAGGGGCCTACAATGAGCAGTTCTTC.

CDR3 in DNA: TGTGCCAGCAGCCGAGGGGACAGGGGGAAATACGAGCAGTACTTC. Its protein product is CASSRGDRGKYEQYF. This chain connects TRBV6-2 or TRBV6-3 to TRBJ2-7; 11 bases align to TRBD1. The CDR3 loop spans 15 amino acids. Germline V gene sequence: CDR1 MNHEY, CDR2 SVGEGT. Trimming took 6 bases from V and 4 from J; bases not matched to a gene: 8.

The rearrangement joins TRBV4-3 to TRBJ2-5; no clear D gene. CDR3 size: 13 residues. V was clipped by 5 bases and J by 3 bases, with 10 bases between them. The germline gives CDR1 LGHNA, CDR2 YSLEER. CDR3 DNA: TGCGCCAGCAGCGTGACTCGGGAAGAGACCCAGTACTTC. Its translation is CASSVTREETQYF.

V is TRBV20-1 and J is TRBJ1-2; a weak D match, TRBD1 (5 bases). Trimming shortened V by 3 bases and J by 8 bases, and 16 bases separated the two germline ends. Germline V lookup: CDR1 DFQATT, CDR2 SNEGSKA (reference sequence). The CDR3 is made up of 13 amino acids. CDR3 bases: TGCAGTGCTAGGGCCCGGGGCCACGTCGGCTACACCTTC. Its translation is CSARARGHVGYTF.

This chain joins TRBV15 and TRBJ2-5; a weak D match, TRBD1 (6 bases). The CDR3 covers 19 residues. The V end lost 0 bases, the J end lost 3 bases, and 23 bases lay between the germline ends. Germline V lookup: CDR1 LNHNV, CDR2 YYDKDF (reference sequence). This chain's CDR3 is CATSRDRTVGKRKKETQYF. DNA of the CDR3: TGTGCCACCAGCAGAGATCGGACAGTTGGGAAAAGAAAGAAAGAGACCCAGTACTTC.

This clonotype was counted a few times. V is TRBV20-1 and J is TRBJ1-5; 11 bases are a match to TRBD1. The germline CDR1 and CDR2 sequences are DFQATT and SNEGSKA (reference sequence). The CDR3 has 16 residues. The ends lost 5 bases at V and 6 bases at J; junction bases unmatched: 12. The CDR3 loop is CSASRGQGASGQPQHF. CDR3 DNA sequence: TGCAGTGCTTCTCGCGGACAGGGGGCGTCGGGTCAGCCCCAGCATTTT.

The chain joins TRBV5-1 to TRBJ2-1, with 7 bases that match TRBD1. Unmatched junction bases numbered 4, after V lost 1 base and J lost 6 bases. CDR3 length: 14 residues. The germline V gene has CDR1 SGHRS and CDR2 YFSETQ. DNA of the CDR3: TGCGCCAGCAGCTTGCCGACAGGGTTCAATGAGCAGTTCTTC. Its protein product is CASSLPTGFNEQFF.

This clonotype was picked up one time. A much larger clone sits a single nucleotide away, making a read error possible. V and J are TRBV29-1 and TRBJ2-3, with D maybe TRBD1 (6 bases). Between the trimmed V and J ends, which lost 7 bases and 6 bases, there was a span of 20 bases. Germline V gene sequence: CDR1 SQVTM, CDR2 ANQGSEA. The CDR3 extends over 14 amino acids. The CDR3 DNA sequence: TGCAGCGCAATCTGGACAGAGGACGGGGATACGCAGTATTTT. Its translation: CSAIWTEDGDTQYF.

This clonotype was found a few times. This chain joins TRBV12-3 or TRBV12-4 and TRBJ2-7, with D possibly matching TRBD2 (5 bases). This CDR3 comprises 15 residues. Trimming shortened V by 2 bases and J by 3 bases, and 14 bases separated the two germline ends. CDR3 protein: CASSLYGSPNYEQYF. CDR3 DNA: TGTGCCAGCAGTTTATATGGGAGCCCCAACTACGAGCAGTACTTC.

The rearrangement joins TRBV12-3 or TRBV12-4 to TRBJ1-2, with a weak D call TRBD1 (6 bases). The germline V and J ends were trimmed by 5 bases and 5 bases, with 12 bases remaining between them. The CDR3 covers 13 residues. CDR3 loop: CASSPGALYGYTF. CDR3 DNA: TGTGCCAGCAGTCCGGGGGCCCTATATGGCTACACCTTC.

This clonotype has only a few counts. The chain employs TRBV6-1 and TRBJ1-1; maybe TRBD1 (5 bases). The CDR3 consists of 16 residues. V dropped 8 bases and J dropped 3 bases, with 22 bases sitting between them. In germline, CDR1 is MNHNS, CDR2 SASEGT. The CDR3 bases are TGTGCCAGCCTACGGGGGAAATTTAACGGGGACACTGAAGCTTTCTTT. This translates into CASLRGKFNGDTEAFF.

This clonotype was found a few times. This chain links TRBV4-2 with TRBJ2-7, with 9 bases aligning to TRBD2. Unmatched junction bases numbered 11, after V lost 1 base and J lost 4 bases. This CDR3 contains 17 residues. Looked up from germline, CDR1 is LGHNA and CDR2 is YNFKEQ. CDR3 in DNA: TGTGCCAGCAGCCAAGTATTAGGCCGACTAGCGGTTTACGAGCAGTACTTC. Translating it yields CASSQVLGRLAVYEQYF.

The V gene is TRBV4-3, the J gene TRBJ1-3; D is undetermined. The V and J ends lost 7 bases and 0 bases respectively, with 16 bases between them. Germline V CDR1 and CDR2: LGHNA, YSLEER. The CDR3 spans 16 residues. The CDR3 DNA follows: TGCGCCAGCAACCCTAGTAGGGAGTTCTCTGGAAACACCATATATTTT. Its protein is CASNPSREFSGNTIYF.

This clonotype was observed a handful of times. The chain is built from TRBV6-6 and TRBJ2-7; 7 bases align to TRBD2. V shed 0 bases and J 6 bases; nucleotides not matched to a gene: 2. Germline V gene data show CDR1 as MNHNY and CDR2 as SVGAGI (reference sequence). The CDR3 loop spans 13 amino acids. The CDR3 here is CASSYSGGLEQYF. CDR3 in DNA: TGTGCCAGCAGTTACTCGGGAGGGCTCGAGCAGTACTTC.

The chain carries TRBV2 and TRBJ2-2; D gene ambiguous. CDR1 and CDR2 (germline): SNHLY, FYNNEI. The CDR3 sequence is 15 residues long. V shed 2 bases and J shed 0 bases, with 7 bases lying between them. CDR3 sequence reads: CASSEYGPNTGELFF. CDR3 sequence (DNA): TGTGCCAGCAGTGAATATGGACCGAACACCGGGGAGCTGTTTTTT.

This clonotype was picked up a small number of times. The rearrangement joins TRBV9 to TRBJ2-6; 9 positions agree with TRBD1. CDR1 and CDR2 (germline): SGDLS, YYNGEE. The CDR3 has 15 amino acids. V was clipped by 7 bases and J by 2 bases; unmatched bases: 4. The CDR3 nucleotides read TGTGCCAGCTCGGGGGACAGGGCTGGGGCCAACGTCCTGACTTTC. This sequence encodes CASSGDRAGANVLTF.

The chain joins TRBV4-2 to TRBJ2-1, with 10 bases identical to TRBD2. This CDR3 contains 15 residues. V lost 3 bases and J lost 6; bases outside the gene matches: 5. The V gene's germline CDR1 is LGHNA and CDR2 YNFKEQ. This chain's CDR3 is CASSQIAGGFNEQFF. In DNA, the CDR3 is TGTGCCAGCAGCCAGATAGCGGGAGGATTCAATGAGCAGTTCTTC.

The CDR3 DNA reads as TGTGCCAGCAGCCCCGGACAGTCCGGCGGGGAGCTGTTTTTT. This gives the protein CASSPGQSGGELFF. The chain recombines TRBV5-4 with TRBJ2-2; perhaps TRBD1 as D (6 bases). This CDR3 comprises 14 residues. Trimming took off 4 bases at V and 7 bases at J, with 14 bases between the two ends. Per germline, CDR1 SGHNT and CDR2 YYREEE (reference sequence).

The J gene is TRBJ1-6, the V gene TRBV18, with 8 nucleotides matching TRBD1. The ends lost 6 bases at V and 7 bases at J; junction bases unmatched: 5. The CDR3 has 14 amino acids. The germline V gene has CDR1 KGHSH and CDR2 LQKENI. CDR3 DNA sequence: TGTGCCAGCTCCCAAACAGGGGGGAATTCACCCCTCCACTTT. Protein product: CASSQTGGNSPLHF. The entire variable domain, with the rest obtained from reference TRBV18 and TRBJ1-6, is as follows: NAGVMQNPRHLVRRRGQEARLRCSPMKGHSHVYWYRQLPEEGLKFMVYLQKENIIDESGMPKERFSAEFPKEGPSILRIQQVVRGDSAAYFCASSQTGGNSPLHFGNGTRLTVT.

The rearrangement links TRBV12-3 or TRBV12-4 to TRBJ1-1; TRBD1 aligns across 7 bases. CDR3 length equals 16 residues. Trimming removed 2 bases from V and 5 bases from J; junction bases left unmatched: 11. The CDR3 reads CASSLTTLTGNTEAFF. The DNA of the CDR3 is TGTGCCAGCAGTTTAACAACGCTGACAGGGAATACTGAAGCTTTCTTT.

In its sample, this clonotype was seen a few times. The chain has TRBV12-3 or TRBV12-4 and TRBJ1-1; D call uncertain. V was trimmed by 2 bases and J by 4 bases, leaving 11 bases between them. The CDR3 extends over 14 amino acids. The CDR3 bases are TGTGCCAGCAGTTTATTCCCCCGGGGCACTGAAGCTTTCTTT. It yields the protein CASSLFPRGTEAFF.

The V call is TRBV5-1, the J call TRBJ2-7; 12 positions match TRBD2. J was trimmed by 2 bases and V by 0 bases; bases with no gene match: 9. The germline V gene has CDR1 SGHRS and CDR2 YFSETQ. CDR3 length: 18 amino acids. The CDR3 nucleotides are TGCGCCAGCAGCTTGGCCTCCCCGACTAGCGGGAGTCCCTACGAGCAGTACTTC. This sequence encodes CASSLASPTSGSPYEQYF.

This sequence joins TRBV7-3 and TRBJ1-2, with D maybe TRBD1 (6 bases). V lost 6 bases, J lost 7 bases, and 15 bases lay in between. This CDR3 region has 13 residues. In germline, CDR1 is SGHTA, CDR2 FQGTGA. The CDR3 is CASSSTGSSGYTF. The CDR3 region has the DNA TGTGCCAGCAGTTCTACAGGGTCGAGTGGCTACACCTTC.

This clonotype came up a few times. The rearrangement links TRBV6-1 to TRBJ2-1, with TRBD2 as a possible D gene (6 bases). CDR3 size: 16 residues. In germline, CDR1 is MNHNS, CDR2 SASEGT. Trimming removed 3 bases at V and 4 bases at J, with 16 bases between. CDR3 protein: CASSDRESGWYNEQFF. Here the CDR3 DNA reads TGTGCCAGCAGTGATAGGGAGAGCGGGTGGTACAATGAGCAGTTCTTC.

There are a few counts of this clonotype. The chain joins TRBV20-1 to TRBJ2-1; TRBD2 matches at 8 bases. J lost 4 bases, V lost 3 bases, and 2 bases had no gene match. The germline CDR1 and CDR2 sequences are DFQATT and SNEGSKA (reference sequence). The CDR3 contains 13 residues. CDR3 residues: CSARIAGYNEQFF. CDR3 nucleotide sequence: TGCAGTGCTAGGATAGCGGGGTACAATGAGCAGTTCTTC.